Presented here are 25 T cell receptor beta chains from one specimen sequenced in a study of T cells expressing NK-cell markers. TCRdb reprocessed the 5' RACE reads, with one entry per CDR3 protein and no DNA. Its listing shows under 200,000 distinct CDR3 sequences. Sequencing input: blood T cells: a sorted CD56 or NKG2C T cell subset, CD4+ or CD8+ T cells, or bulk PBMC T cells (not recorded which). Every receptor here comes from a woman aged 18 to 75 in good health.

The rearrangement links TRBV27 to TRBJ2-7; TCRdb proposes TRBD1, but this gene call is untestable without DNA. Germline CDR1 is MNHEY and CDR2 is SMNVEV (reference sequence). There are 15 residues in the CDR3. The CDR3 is CASSLLSRSMGEQYF.

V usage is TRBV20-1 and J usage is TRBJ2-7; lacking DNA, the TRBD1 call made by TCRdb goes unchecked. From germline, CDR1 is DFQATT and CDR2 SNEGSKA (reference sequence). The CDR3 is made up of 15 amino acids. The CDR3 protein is CSATPRRGVGYEQYF.

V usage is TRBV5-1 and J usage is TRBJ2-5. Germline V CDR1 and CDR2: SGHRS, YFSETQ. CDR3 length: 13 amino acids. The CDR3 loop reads CASSEGFSETQYF.

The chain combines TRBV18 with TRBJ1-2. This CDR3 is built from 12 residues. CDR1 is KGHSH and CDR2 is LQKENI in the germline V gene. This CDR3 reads CASSTGPHMVTF.

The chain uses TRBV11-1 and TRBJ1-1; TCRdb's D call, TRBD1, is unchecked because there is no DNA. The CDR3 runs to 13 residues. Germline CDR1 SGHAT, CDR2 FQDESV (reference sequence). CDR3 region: CASRYPDRGQAFF.

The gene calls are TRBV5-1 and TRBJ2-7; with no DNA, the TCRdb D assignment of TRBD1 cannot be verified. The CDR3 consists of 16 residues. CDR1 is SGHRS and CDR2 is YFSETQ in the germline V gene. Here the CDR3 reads CASSATGGGTSYEQYF.

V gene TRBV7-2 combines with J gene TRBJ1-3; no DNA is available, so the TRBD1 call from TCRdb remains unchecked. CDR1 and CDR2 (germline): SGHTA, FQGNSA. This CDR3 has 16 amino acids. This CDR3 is CASRPPLSGVGNTIYF.

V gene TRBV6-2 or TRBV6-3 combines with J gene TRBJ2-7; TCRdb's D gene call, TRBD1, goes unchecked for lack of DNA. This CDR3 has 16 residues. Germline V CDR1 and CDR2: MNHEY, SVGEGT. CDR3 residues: CASSYSIRPLSYEQYF.

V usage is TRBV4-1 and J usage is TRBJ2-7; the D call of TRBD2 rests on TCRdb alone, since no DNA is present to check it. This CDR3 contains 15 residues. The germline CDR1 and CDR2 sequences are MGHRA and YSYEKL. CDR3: CASSQVAGARDEQYF.

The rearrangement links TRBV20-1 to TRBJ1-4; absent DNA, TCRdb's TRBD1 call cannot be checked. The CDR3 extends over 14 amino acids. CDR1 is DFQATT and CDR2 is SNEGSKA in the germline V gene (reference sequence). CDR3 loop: CSAREDTTNEKLFF.

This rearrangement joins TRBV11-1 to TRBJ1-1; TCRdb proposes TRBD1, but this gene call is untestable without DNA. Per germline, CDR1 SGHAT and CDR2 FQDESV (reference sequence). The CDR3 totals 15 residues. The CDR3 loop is CASSRRQGWNTEAFF.

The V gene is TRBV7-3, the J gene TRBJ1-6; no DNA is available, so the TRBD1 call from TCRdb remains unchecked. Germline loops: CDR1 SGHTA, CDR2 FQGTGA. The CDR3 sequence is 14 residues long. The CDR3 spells CASSLVQGNSPLHF. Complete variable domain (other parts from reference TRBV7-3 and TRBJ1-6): GAGVSQTPSNKVTEKGKYVELRCDPISGHTALYWYRQSLGQGPEFLIYFQGTGAADDSGLPNDRFFAVRPEGSVSTLKIQRTERGDSAVYLCASSLVQGNSPLHFGNGTRLTVT.

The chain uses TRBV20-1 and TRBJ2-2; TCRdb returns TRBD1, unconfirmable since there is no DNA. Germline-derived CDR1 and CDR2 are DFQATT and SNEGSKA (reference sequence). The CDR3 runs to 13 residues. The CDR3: CSATPGGAGELFF.

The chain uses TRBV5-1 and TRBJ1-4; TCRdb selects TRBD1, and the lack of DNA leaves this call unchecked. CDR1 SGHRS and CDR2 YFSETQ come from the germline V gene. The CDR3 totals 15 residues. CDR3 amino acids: CASSFSGTGEEKLFF.

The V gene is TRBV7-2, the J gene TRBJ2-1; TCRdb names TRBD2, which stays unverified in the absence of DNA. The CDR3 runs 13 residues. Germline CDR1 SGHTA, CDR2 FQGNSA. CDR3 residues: CAVGLASVNEQFF. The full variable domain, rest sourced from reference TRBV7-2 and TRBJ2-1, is GAGVSQSPSNKVTEKGKDVELRCDPISGHTALYWYRQSLGQGLEFLIYFQGNSAPDKSGLPSDRFSAERTGGSVSTLTIQRTQQEDSAVYLCAVGLASVNEQFFGPGTRLTVL.

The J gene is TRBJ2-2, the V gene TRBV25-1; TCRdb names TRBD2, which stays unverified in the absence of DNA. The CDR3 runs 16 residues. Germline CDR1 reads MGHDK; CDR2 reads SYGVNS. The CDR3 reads CASSVPGLDKTGELFF.

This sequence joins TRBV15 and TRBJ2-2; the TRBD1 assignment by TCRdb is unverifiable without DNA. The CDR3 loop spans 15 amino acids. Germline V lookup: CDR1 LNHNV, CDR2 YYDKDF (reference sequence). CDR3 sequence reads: CATSREQGVGGELFF.

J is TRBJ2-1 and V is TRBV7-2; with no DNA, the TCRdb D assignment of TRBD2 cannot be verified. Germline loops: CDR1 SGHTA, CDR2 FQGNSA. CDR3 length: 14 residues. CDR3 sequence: CASTRSTPPDEQFF.

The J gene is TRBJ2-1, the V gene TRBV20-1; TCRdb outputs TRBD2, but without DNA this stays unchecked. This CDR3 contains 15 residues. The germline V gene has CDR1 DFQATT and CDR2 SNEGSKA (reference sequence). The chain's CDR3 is CSAAPRAKTYNEQFF.

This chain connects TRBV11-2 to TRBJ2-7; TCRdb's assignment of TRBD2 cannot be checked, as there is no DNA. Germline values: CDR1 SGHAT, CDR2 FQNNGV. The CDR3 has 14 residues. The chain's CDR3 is CASSPGLAVYEQYF. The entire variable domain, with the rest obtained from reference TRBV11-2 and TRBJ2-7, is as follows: EAGVAQSPRYKIIEKRQSVAFWCNPISGHATLYWYQQILGQGPKLLIQFQNNGVVDDSQLPKDRFSAERLKGVDSTLKIQPAKLEDSAVYLCASSPGLAVYEQYFGPGTRLTVT.

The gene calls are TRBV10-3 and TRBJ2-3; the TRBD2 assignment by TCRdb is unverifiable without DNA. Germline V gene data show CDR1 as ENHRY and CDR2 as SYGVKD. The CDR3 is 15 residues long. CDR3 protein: CAISASSGTTDTQYF.

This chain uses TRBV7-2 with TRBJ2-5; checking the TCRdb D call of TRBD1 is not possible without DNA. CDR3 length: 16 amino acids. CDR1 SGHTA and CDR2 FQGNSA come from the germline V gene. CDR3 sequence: CASSLGTGRLGETQYF.

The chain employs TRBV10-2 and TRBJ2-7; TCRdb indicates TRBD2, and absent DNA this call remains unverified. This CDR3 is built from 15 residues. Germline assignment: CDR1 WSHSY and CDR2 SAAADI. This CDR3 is CASSFWRGGSYEQYF.

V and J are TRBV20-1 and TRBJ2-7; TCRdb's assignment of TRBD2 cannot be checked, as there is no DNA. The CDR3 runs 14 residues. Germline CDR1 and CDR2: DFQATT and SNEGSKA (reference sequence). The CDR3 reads CSAQRLAGIYEQYF.

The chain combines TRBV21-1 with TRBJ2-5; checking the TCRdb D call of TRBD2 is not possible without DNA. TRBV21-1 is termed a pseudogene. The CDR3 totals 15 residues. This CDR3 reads CASSIGAGIQETQYF.